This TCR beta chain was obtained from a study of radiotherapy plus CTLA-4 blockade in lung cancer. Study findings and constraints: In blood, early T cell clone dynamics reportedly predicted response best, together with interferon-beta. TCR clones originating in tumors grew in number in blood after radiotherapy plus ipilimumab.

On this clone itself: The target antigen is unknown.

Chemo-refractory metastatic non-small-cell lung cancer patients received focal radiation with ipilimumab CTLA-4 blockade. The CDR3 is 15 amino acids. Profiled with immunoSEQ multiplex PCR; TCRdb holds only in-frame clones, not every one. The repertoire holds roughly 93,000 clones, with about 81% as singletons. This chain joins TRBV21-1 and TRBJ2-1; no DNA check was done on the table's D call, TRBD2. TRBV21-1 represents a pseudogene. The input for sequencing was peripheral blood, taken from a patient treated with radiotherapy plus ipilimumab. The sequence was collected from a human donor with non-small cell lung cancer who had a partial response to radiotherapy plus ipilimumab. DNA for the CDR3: TGTGCCAGCAGCAAACAGGACGCCCCCCGGGGGGAGCAGTTCTTC. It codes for CASSKQDAPRGEQFF.